Listed here is a single T cell receptor (beta chain). Its antigen is currently unknown. The sample is drawn from a study of cytomegalovirus exposure and HLA in healthy donors. Study details: Unique TCR beta sequences numbering 117 million came from approximately 180 million T cells in an earlier analysis. Study conclusions and caveats: Most TCR sequences were rare, but some public TCRs occurred in many donors.

The CDR3 has 14 amino acids. The V and J ends lost 0 bases and 4 bases respectively, with 9 bases between them. Germline CDR1 is SGHRS and CDR2 is YFSETQ. Primers: 60 Vbeta forward and 13 Jbeta reverse. Sequencing used immunoSEQ multiplex PCR; TCRdb keeps in-frame clones, though not all of them. This table has over 150,000 clones, less than 85% appearing once. The sequence derives from a boy aged 2-9 years in good health and CMV-seronegative. This sequence joins TRBV5-1 and TRBJ2-3, with TRBD1 as a possible D gene (6 bases). Sequencing was performed on PBMCs. In DNA, the CDR3 is TGCGCCAGCAGCTTGGACAGGGTAGCAGATACGCAGTATTTT. Translating it yields CASSLDRVADTQYF.